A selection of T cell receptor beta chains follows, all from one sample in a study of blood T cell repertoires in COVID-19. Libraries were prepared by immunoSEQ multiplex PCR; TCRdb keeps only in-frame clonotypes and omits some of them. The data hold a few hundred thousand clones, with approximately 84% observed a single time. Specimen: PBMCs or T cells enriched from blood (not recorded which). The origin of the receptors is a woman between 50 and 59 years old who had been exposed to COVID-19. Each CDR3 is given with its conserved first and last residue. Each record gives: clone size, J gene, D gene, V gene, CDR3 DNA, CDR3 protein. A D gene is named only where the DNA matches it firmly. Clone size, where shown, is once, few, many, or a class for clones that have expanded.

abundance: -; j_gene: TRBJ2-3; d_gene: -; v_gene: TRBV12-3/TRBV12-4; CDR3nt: TGTGCCAGCAGCCACGGGTCTACGCAGTATTTT; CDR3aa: CASSHGSTQYF
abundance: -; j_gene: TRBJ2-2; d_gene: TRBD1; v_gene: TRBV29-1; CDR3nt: TGCAGCGTTTTTACAGGGGGCCCCGGCACCGGGGAGCTGTTTTTT; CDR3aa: CSVFTGGPGTGELFF
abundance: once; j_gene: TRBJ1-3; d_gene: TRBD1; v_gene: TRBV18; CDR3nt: TGTGCCAGCTCACCCGACAGGGGATCTGGAAACACCATATATTTT; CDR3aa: CASSPDRGSGNTIYF
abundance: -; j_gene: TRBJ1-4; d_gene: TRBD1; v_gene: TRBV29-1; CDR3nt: TGCAGCGTTAAACCGACAGGGGGGGAAAAACTGTTTTTT; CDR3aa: CSVKPTGGEKLFF
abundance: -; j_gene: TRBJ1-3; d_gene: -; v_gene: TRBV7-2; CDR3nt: TGTGCCAGCAGCTTGACCAGGAACACCATATATTTT; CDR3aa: CASSLTRNTIYF
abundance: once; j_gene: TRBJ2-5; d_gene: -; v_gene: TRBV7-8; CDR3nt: TGTGCCAGCAGCCCCCGGGAGTTAGCCGAGACCCAGTACTTC; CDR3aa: CASSPRELAETQYF
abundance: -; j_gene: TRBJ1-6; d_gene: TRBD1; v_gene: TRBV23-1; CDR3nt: TGCGCCAGGGGGACAGGTTTTAATTCACCCCTCCACTTT; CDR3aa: CARGTGFNSPLHF
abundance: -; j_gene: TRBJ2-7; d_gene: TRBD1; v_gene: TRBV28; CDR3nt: TGTGCCAGCGGCGGGACAGGGCCCTACGAGCAGTACTTC; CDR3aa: CASGGTGPYEQYF
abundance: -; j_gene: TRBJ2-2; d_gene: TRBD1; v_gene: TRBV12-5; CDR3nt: TGTGCTAGTGGCCGGACCGGGACAGCCCGTGGTACCGGGGAGCTGTTTTTT; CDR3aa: CASGRTGTARGTGELFF
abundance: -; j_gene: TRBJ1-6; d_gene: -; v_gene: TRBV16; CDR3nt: TGTGCCAGCAGCCTCAGGGTCGGGAATTCACCCCTCCACTTT; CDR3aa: CASSLRVGNSPLHF
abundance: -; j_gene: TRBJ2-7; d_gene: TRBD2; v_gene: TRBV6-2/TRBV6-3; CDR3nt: TGTGCCAGCAGTCGGATAGCAGGACTAGCGGGGGCCTCCTACGAGCAGTACTTC; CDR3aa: CASSRIAGLAGASYEQYF
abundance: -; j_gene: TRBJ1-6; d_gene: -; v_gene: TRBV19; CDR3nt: TGTGCCAGTACTCGGGGAGGCTATAATTCACCCCTCCACTTT; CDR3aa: CASTRGGYNSPLHF
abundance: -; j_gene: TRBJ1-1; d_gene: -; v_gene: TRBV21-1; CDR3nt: TGTGCCAGCAGCTCCCATACAGGGGGGGACACTGAAGCTTTCTTT; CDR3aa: CASSSHTGGDTEAFF
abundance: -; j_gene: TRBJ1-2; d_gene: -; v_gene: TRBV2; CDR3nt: TGTGCCAGCAGTGACGTTGGGCAGGACTATGGCTACACCTTC; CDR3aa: CASSDVGQDYGYTF
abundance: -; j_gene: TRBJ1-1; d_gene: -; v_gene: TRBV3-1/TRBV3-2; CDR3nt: TGTGCCAGCAGCCGAGCCGGGTTACAGAACACTGAAGCTTTCTTT; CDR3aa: CASSRAGLQNTEAFF
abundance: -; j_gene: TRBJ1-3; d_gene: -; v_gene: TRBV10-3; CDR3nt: TGTGCCATCAGTGCCCTCACGGGTTCCAGTGGAAACACCATATATTTT; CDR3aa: CAISALTGSSGNTIYF
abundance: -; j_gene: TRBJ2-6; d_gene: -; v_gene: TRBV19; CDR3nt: TGTGCCAGTAGTTCCAGGGATGGCACTGGGGCCAACGTCCTGACTTTC; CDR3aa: CASSSRDGTGANVLTF
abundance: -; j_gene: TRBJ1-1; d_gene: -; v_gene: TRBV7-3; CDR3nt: TGTGCCAGCAGCTTAAAAGCGGGGGAGGAAGCTTTCTTT; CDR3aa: CASSLKAGEEAFF
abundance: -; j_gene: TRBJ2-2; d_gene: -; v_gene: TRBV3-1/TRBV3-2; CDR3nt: TGTGCCAGCAGCCAAGATTTGTACTTCTTCACCGGGGAGCTGTTTTTT; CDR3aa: CASSQDLYFFTGELFF
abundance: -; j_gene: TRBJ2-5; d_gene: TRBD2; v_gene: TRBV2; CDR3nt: TGTGCCAGCAGTGAACCTCTAGCGGGCCCCCAAGGGACCCAGTACTTC; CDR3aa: CASSEPLAGPQGTQYF
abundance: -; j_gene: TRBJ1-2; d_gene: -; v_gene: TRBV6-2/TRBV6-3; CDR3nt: TGTGCCAGCAGTTACCGGGACAAGAACTATGGCTACACCTTC; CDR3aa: CASSYRDKNYGYTF
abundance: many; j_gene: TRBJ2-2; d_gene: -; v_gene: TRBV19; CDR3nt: TGTGCCAGTGGTAACAGGGCGGGCGGGGAGCTGTTTTTT; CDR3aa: CASGNRAGGELFF
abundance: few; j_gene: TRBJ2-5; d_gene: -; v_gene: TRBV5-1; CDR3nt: TGCGCCAGCTCAGACAGGGGAGGGGAGAAAGAGACCCAGTACTTC; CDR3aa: CASSDRGGEKETQYF
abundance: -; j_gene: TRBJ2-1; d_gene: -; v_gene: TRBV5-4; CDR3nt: TGTGCCAGCAGCTTGGTTGGTAGCGGCAATGAGCAGTTCTTC; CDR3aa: CASSLVGSGNEQFF
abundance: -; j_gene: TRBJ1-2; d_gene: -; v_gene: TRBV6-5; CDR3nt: TGTGCCAGCAGTTCCAGGGGTGCTAACTATGGCTACACCTTC; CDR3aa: CASSSRGANYGYTF
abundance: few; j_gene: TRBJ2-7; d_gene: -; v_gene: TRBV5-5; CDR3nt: TGTGCCAGCAGCTTGGGAGGGTACGAGCAGTACTTC; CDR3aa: CASSLGGYEQYF
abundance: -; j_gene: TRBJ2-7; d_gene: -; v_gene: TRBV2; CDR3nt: TGTGCCAGCAGTGAATCCAGGGGCACCCTTTCCTACGAGCAGTACTTC; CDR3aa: CASSESRGTLSYEQYF
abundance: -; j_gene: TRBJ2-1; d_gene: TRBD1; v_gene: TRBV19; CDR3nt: TGTGCCAGTACCCCGGGACAGGGTAGCAATGAGCAGTTCTTC; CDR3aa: CASTPGQGSNEQFF
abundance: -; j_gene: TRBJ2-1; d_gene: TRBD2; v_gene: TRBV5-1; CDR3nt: TGCGCCAGCAGCTTGGCCTTTTGGTGGAGAGTAGCGGGGTTAGGCGAGCAGTTCTTC; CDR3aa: CASSLAFWWRVAGLGEQFF
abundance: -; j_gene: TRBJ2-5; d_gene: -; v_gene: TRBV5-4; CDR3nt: TGTGCCAGCAGCTTGGGTCAGGGCTCGGGAGAGACCCAGTACTTC; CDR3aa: CASSLGQGSGETQYF
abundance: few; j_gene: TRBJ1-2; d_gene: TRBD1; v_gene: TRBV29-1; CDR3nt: TGCAGCGTTCGGGACAGGGCGGTAGGGGGCTACACCTTC; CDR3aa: CSVRDRAVGGYTF
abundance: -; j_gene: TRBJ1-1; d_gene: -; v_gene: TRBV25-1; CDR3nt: TGTGCCAGCAGCCCCAAGGGGAGCGGGGCTTTCTTT; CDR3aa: CASSPKGSGAFF
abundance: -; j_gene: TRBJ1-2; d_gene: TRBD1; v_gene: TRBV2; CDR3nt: TGTGCCAGCAGCCGAGATTCAACAGGAGGGGGCGCTAATGGCTACACCTTC; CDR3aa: CASSRDSTGGGANGYTF